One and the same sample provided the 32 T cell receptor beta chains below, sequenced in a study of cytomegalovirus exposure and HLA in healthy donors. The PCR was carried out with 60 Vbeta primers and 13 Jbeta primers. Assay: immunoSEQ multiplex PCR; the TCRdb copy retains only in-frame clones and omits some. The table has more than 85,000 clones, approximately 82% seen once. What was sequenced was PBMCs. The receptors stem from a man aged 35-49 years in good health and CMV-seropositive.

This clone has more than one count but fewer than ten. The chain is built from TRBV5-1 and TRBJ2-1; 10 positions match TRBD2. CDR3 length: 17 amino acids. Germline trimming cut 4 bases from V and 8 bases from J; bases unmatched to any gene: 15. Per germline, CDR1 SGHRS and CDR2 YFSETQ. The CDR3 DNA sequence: TGCGCCAGCAGCCCGCCTAGCGGGAGATCTAATAGCGATGAGCAGTTCTTC. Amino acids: CASSPPSGRSNSDEQFF.

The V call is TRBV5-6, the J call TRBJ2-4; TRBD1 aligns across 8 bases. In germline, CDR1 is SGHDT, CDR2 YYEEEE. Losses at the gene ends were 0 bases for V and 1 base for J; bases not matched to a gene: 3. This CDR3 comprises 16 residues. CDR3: CASSLGQGKAKNIQYF. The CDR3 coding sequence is TGTGCCAGCAGCTTGGGACAGGGGAAGGCCAAAAACATTCAGTACTTC.

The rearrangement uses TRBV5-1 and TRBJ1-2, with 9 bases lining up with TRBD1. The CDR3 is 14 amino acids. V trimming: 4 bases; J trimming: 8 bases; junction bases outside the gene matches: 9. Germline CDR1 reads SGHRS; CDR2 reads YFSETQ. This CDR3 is CASSEPGQGEGYTF. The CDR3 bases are TGCGCCAGCAGCGAACCGGGACAGGGAGAGGGCTACACCTTC.

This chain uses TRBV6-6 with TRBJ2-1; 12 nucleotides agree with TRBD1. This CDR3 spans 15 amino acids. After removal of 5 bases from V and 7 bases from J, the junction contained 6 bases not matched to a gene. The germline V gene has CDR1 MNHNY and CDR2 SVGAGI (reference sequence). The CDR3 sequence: CASSKPGQGANEQFF. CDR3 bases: TGTGCCAGCAGTAAGCCGGGACAGGGGGCAAATGAGCAGTTCTTC.

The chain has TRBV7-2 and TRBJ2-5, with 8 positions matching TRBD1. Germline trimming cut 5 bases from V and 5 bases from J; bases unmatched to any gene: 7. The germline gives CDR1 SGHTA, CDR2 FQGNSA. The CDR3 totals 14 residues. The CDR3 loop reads CASSPRRGLETQYF. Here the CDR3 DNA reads TGTGCCAGCAGCCCCCGCAGGGGGCTGGAGACCCAGTACTTC.

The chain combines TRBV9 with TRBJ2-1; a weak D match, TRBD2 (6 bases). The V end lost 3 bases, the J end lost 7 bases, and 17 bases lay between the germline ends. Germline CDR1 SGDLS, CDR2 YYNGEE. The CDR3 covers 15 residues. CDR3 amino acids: CASSAGHSGPNEQFF. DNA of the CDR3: TGTGCCAGCAGCGCCGGCCACAGCGGGCCGAATGAGCAGTTCTTC.

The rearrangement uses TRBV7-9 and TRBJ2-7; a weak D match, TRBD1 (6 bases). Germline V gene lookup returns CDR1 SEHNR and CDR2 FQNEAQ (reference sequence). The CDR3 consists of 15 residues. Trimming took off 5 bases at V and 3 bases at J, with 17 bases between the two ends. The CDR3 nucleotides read TGTGCCAGCAGCCTAGTGGGGACACAACTCTACGAGCAGTACTTC. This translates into CASSLVGTQLYEQYF.

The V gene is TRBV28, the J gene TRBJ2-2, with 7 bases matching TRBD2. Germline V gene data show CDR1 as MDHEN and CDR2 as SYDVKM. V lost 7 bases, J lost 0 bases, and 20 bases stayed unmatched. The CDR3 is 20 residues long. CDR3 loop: CASKEGLGVWRGSNTGELFF. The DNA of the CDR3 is TGTGCCAGCAAGGAAGGGCTGGGGGTCTGGCGGGGGTCGAACACCGGGGAGCTGTTTTTT. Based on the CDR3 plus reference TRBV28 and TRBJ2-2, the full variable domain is DVKVTQSSRYLVKRTGEKVFLECVQDMDHENMFWYRQDPGLGLRLIYFSYDVKMKEKGDIPEGYSVSREKKERFSLILESASTNQTSMYLCASKEGLGVWRGSNTGELFFGEGSRLTVL.

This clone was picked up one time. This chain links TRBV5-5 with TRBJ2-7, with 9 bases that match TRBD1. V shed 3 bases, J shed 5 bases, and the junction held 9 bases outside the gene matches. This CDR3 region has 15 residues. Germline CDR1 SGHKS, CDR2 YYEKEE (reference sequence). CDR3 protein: CASSSYGQGRDEQYF. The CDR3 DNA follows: TGTGCCAGCAGCTCCTACGGACAGGGGCGGGACGAGCAGTACTTC. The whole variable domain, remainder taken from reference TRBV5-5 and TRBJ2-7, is DAGVTQSPTHLIKTRGQQVTLRCSPISGHKSVSWYQQVLGQGPQFIFQYYEKEERGRGNFPDRFSARQFPNYSSELNVNALLLGDSALYLCASSSYGQGRDEQYFGPGTRLTVT.

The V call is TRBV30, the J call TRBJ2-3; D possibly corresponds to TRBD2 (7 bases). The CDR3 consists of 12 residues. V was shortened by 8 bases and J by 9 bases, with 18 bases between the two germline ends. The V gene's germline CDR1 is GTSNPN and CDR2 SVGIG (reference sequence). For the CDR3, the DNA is TGTGCCAGGGAGGGGGGGGCCCGGACGCAGTATTTT. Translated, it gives CAREGGARTQYF.

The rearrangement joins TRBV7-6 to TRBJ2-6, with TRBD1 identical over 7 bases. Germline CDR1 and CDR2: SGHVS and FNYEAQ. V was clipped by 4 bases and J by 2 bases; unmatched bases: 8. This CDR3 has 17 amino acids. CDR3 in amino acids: CASSSLPTGAGANVLTF. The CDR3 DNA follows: TGTGCCAGCAGCTCCCTCCCTACAGGGGCTGGGGCCAACGTCCTGACTTTC.

The CDR3 DNA sequence: TGTGCCAGCGGCTCTGGGGGCTCTAACTATGGCTACACCTTC. It specifies CASGSGGSNYGYTF. This chain links TRBV28 with TRBJ1-2; D perhaps matches TRBD1 (6 bases). Germline values: CDR1 MDHEN, CDR2 SYDVKM. The CDR3 loop spans 14 amino acids. Trimming took off 8 bases at V and 0 bases at J, with 13 bases between the two ends.

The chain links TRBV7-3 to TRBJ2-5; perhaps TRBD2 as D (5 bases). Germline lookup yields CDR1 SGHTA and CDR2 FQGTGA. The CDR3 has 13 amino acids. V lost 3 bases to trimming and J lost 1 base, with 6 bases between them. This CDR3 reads CASSFRGQETQYF. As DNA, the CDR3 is TGTGCCAGCAGCTTCCGGGGCCAAGAGACCCAGTACTTC.

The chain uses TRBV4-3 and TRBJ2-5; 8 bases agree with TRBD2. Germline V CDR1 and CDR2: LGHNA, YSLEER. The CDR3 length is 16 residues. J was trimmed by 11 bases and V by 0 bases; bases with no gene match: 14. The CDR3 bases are TGCGCCAGCAGCCAAGATTCCCCCGGGACTAGGTATGAGCAGTACTTC. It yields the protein CASSQDSPGTRYEQYF.

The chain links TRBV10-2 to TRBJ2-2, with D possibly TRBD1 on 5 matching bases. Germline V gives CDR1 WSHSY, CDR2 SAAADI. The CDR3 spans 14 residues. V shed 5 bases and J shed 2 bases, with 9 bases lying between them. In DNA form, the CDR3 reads TGCGCCAGCAGTTCCAGGGCAAACACCGGGGAGCTGTTTTTT. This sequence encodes CASSSRANTGELFF.

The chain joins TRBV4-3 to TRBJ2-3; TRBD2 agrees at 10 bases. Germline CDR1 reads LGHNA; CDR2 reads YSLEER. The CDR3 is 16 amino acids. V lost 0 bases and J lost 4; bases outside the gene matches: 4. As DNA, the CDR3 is TGCGCCAGCAGCCAAGAAGCAGCGGGGGGGCCAGATACGCAGTATTTT. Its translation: CASSQEAAGGPDTQYF.

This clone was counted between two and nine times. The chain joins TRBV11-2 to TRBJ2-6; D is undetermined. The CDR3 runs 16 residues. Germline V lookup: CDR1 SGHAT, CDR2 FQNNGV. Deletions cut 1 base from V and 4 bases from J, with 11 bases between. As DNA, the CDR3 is TGTGCCAGCAGCTTAGTAATCAGTCTGGGGGCCAACGTCCTGACTTTC. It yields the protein CASSLVISLGANVLTF.

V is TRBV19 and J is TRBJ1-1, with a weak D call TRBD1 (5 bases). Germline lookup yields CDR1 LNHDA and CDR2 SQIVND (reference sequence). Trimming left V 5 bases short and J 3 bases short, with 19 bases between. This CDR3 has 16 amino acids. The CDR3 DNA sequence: TGTGCCAGTAGTCGACCCCGGGGACCGGGGGACACTGAAGCTTTCTTT. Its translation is CASSRPRGPGDTEAFF. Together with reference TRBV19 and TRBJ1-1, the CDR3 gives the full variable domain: DGGITQSPKYLFRKEGQNVTLSCEQNLNHDAMYWYRQDPGQGLRLIYYSQIVNDFQKGDIAEGYSVSREKKESFPLTVTSAQKNPTAFYLCASSRPRGPGDTEAFFGQGTRLTVV.

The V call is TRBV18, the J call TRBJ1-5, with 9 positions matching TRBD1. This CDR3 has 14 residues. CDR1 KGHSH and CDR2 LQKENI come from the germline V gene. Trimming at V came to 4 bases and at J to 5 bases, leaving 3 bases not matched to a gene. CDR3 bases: TGTGCCAGCTCACTGACAGGGGGGGATCAGCCCCAGCATTTT. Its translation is CASSLTGGDQPQHF.

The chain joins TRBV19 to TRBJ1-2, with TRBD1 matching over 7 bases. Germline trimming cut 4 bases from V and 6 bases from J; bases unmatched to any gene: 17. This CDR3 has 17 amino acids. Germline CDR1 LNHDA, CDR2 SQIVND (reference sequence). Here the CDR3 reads CASSKIPRNRGEDGYTF. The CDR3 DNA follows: TGTGCCAGTAGTAAAATTCCCAGAAACAGGGGTGAGGATGGCTACACCTTC.

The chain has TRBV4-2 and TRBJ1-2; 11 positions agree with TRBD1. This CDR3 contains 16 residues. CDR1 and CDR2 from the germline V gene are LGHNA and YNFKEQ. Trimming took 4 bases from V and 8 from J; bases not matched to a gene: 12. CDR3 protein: CASSPGRDRGKEGYTF. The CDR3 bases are TGTGCCAGCAGCCCGGGCCGGGACAGGGGGAAGGAGGGCTACACCTTC.

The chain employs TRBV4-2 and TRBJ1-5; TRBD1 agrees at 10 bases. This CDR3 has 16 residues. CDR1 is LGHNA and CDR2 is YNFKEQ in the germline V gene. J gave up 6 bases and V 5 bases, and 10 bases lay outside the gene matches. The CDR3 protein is CASSYIMTGGSQPQHF. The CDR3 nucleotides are TGTGCCAGCAGCTATATAATGACAGGGGGCAGTCAGCCCCAGCATTTT.

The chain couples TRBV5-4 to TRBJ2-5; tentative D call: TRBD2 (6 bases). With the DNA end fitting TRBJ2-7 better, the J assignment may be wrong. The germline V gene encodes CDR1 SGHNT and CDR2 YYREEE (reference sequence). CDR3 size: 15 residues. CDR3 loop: CASSRLGGSGYEQYF. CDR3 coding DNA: TGTGCCAGCAGCCGTCTGGGGGGATCGGGGTACGAGCAGTACTTC.

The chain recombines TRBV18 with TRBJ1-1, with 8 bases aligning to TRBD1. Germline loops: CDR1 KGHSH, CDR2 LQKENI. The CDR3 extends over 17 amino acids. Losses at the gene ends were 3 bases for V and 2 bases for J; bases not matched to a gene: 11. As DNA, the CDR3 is TGTGCCAGCTCACCCTTTCCAGGACAGGGACCAAACACTGAAGCTTTCTTT. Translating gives CASSPFPGQGPNTEAFF.

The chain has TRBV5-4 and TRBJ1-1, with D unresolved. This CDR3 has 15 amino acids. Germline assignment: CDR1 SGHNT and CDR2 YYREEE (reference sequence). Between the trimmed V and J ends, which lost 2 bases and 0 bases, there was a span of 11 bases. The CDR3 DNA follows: TGTGCCAGCAGCTTTATGAAAGCCCTGAACACTGAAGCTTTCTTT. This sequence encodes CASSFMKALNTEAFF.

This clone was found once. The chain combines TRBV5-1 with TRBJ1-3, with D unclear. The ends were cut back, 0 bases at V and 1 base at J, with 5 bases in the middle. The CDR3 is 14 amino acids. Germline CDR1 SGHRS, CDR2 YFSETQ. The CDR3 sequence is CASSLGESGNTIYF. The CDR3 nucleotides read TGCGCCAGCAGCTTGGGGGAGTCTGGAAACACCATATATTTT.

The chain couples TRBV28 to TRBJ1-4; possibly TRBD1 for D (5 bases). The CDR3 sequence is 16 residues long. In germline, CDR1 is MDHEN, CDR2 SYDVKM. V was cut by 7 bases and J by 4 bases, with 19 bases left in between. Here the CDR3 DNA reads TGTGCCAGCACTCGCCGGGGGACGGCACATAATGAAAAACTGTTTTTT. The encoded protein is CASTRRGTAHNEKLFF.

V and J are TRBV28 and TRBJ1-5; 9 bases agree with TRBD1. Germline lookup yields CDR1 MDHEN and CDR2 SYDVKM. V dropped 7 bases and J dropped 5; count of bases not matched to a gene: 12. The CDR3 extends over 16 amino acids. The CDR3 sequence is CASNVPGQGSYQPQHF. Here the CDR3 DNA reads TGTGCCAGCAATGTCCCGGGACAGGGCTCTTATCAGCCCCAGCATTTT.

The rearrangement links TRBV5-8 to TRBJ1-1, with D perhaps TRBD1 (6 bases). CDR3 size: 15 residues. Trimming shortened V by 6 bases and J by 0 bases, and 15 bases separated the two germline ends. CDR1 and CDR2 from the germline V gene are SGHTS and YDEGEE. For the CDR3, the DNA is TGTGCCAGCACCGTCGGTGGACAGATGAACACTGAAGCTTTCTTT. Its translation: CASTVGGQMNTEAFF.

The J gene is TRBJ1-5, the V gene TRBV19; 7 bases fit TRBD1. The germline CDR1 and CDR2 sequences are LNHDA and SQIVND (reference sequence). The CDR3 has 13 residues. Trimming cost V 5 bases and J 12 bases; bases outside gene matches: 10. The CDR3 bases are TGTGCCAGTAGTGCGATGGACAGGCCGCGCCAGCATTTT. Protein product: CASSAMDRPRQHF.

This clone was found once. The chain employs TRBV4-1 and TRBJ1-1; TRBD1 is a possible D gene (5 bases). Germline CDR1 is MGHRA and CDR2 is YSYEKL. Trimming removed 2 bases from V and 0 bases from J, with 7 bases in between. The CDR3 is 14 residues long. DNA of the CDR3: TGCGCCAGCAGCCAATGGGGCCTGAACACTGAAGCTTTCTTT. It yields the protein CASSQWGLNTEAFF.

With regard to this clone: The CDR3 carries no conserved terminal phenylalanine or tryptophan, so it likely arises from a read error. The CDR3 spells CASSVSYNSNQPQHS. The DNA of the CDR3 is TGTGCCAGCAGCGTATCTTATAATAGCAATCAGCCCCAGCATTCT. The rearrangement links TRBV9 to TRBJ1-5, with D unresolved. The V end lost 1 base, the J end lost 0 bases, and 8 bases lay between the germline ends. Germline CDR1 reads SGDLS; CDR2 reads YYNGEE. CDR3 length: 15 amino acids.